These 5 T cell receptor beta chains came from one sample sequenced in a study of shared clonotypes between healthy human individuals. CD45RO negativity and positive selection for CCR7 defined naive CD8 cells, a population that excluded terminally differentiated effector memory CD45RA+ cells. TCRdb's copy holds only in-frame clones and misses some; the assay was immunoSEQ multiplex PCR. This sample has about 1,900,000 clones, with about 95% found just once. Sequenced material: naive CD8+ T cells sorted from blood. All receptors derive from a man between 18 and 29 years old in good health.

Comments on this clone: Other DNA sequences within the sample encode an identical CDR3. This sequence joins TRBV5-6 and TRBJ2-7; D perhaps matches TRBD1 (6 bases). V was cut by 1 base and J by 0 bases, with 11 bases left in between. The CDR3 runs to 15 residues. CDR1 and CDR2 from the germline V gene are SGHDT and YYEEEE. The DNA for the CDR3 is TGTGCCAGCAGCTTGATGGGGGCTGGCTCCTACGAGCAGTACTTC. Its translation: CASSLMGAGSYEQYF.

The V and J genes are TRBV9 and TRBJ2-3; 10 nucleotides match TRBD1. The germline V gene encodes CDR1 SGDLS and CDR2 YYNGEE. CDR3 size: 17 residues. The trim removed 1 base at V and 2 bases at J, leaving 7 bases unmatched. For the CDR3, the DNA is TGTGCCAGCAGCGTACATCGAGGGACAGGGGCCACAGATACGCAGTATTTT. Translating gives CASSVHRGTGATDTQYF.

This clone appeared once. This chain uses TRBV30 with TRBJ1-2; 11 bases are a match to TRBD1. The V and J ends lost 2 bases and 4 bases, in that order; junction bases with no gene match: 3. This CDR3 region has 14 residues. From germline, CDR1 is GTSNPN and CDR2 SVGIG (reference sequence). CDR3 protein: CAWSYGTGGYGYTF. The CDR3 DNA is TGTGCCTGGAGTTACGGGACAGGGGGCTATGGCTACACCTTC.

The rearrangement links TRBV27 to TRBJ2-7, with D perhaps being TRBD1 or TRBD2 (7 bases each). The germline V gene encodes CDR1 MNHEY and CDR2 SMNVEV (reference sequence). This CDR3 comprises 15 residues. V lost 1 base and J 4 bases, leaving 14 bases between the germline ends. CDR3 bases: TGTGCCAGCAGTTTATACTCAGGGGGAGGGTACGAGCAGTACTTC. It specifies CASSLYSGGGYEQYF.

The CDR3 bases are TGTGCCACCAGCAGCATAACCTTTCTGGGACAGGGGGCTATAAACTATGGCTACACCTTC. This codes for CATSSITFLGQGAINYGYTF. The gene calls are TRBV27 and TRBJ1-2; 12 bases are shared with TRBD1. From germline, CDR1 is MNHEY and CDR2 SMNVEV (reference sequence). Losses at the gene ends were 10 bases for V and 2 bases for J; bases not matched to a gene: 23. The CDR3 has 20 residues.